Each of the 27 T cell receptor beta chains below was sequenced from the same sample in a study of T-cell reconstitution after alpha-beta-depleted transplantation in children. This sample's TCRbeta library carried unique molecular identifier barcodes. TCRdb itself ran the PCR reads through MiXCR, one entry per CDR3 protein. The sample includes 230,000 or so distinct CDR3 sequences, around 12% of them seen just once. The sequencing here drew on PBMCs from the stem cell graft donor, taken from the stem cell graft. Receptors were obtained from a human donor who donated a stem cell graft to a child with acute lymphoblastic leukemia.

This clonotype was seen repeatedly, ten times or more. The CDR3 DNA sequence: TGTGCCAGCAGTGAGGGGGCATCTGGAAACACCATATATTTT. This sequence encodes CASSEGASGNTIYF. V is TRBV25-1 and J is TRBJ1-3, with D perhaps matching TRBD1 (6 bases). The CDR3 has 14 amino acids. The germline gives CDR1 MGHDK, CDR2 SYGVNS. V lost 3 bases and J 1 base, leaving 7 bases between the germline ends.

This clonotype was seen repeatedly, ten times or more. The V gene is TRBV29-1, the J gene TRBJ1-4; 10 bases align to TRBD1. CDR1 and CDR2 from the germline V gene are SQVTM and ANQGSEA. V shed 4 bases, J shed 7 bases, and the junction held 9 bases outside the gene matches. The CDR3 consists of 15 residues. The CDR3 coding sequence is TGCAGCGTTGCCGGGACAGGGGCGGGGAGTGAAAAACTGTTTTTT. It translates to CSVAGTGAGSEKLFF. The variable domain in full, with the rest retrieved from reference TRBV29-1 and TRBJ1-4, is SAVISQKPSRDICQRGTSLTIQCQVDSQVTMMFWYRQQPGQSLTLIATANQGSEATYESGFVIDKFPISRPNLTFSTLTVSNMSPEDSSIYLCSVAGTGAGSEKLFFGSGTQLSVL.

This clonotype was seen ten or more times. CDR3 DNA: TGTGCCATCAGTGAGGGACTCAAAACCGGGGAGCTGTTTTTT. The encoded protein is CAISEGLKTGELFF. J is TRBJ2-2 and V is TRBV10-3, with D perhaps matching TRBD2 (5 bases). This CDR3 contains 14 residues. Per germline, CDR1 ENHRY and CDR2 SYGVKD. Deletions cut 2 bases from V and 5 bases from J, with 9 bases between.

This clonotype was observed many times. The V and J genes are TRBV7-9 and TRBJ2-5; TRBD1 aligns across 7 bases. Germline CDR1 SEHNR, CDR2 FQNEAQ (reference sequence). V lost 5 bases and J lost 2; bases outside the gene matches: 8. This CDR3 has 15 amino acids. The CDR3 region has the DNA TGTGCCAGCAGCCCTCGGGACAGCCTACAAGAGACCCAGTACTTC. As protein: CASSPRDSLQETQYF.

J is TRBJ1-6 and V is TRBV3-2; the table's D call, TRBD1, has no DNA check behind it. TRBV3-2 is an annotated pseudogene. CDR3 size: 17 residues. DNA of the CDR3: TGTGCCAACTTCGAGGGGTTACGTTTGTCCTATAATTCACCCCTCCACTTT. This sequence encodes CANFEGLRLSYNSPLHF.

This chain uses TRBV29-1 with TRBJ2-3; D gene uncertain. Trimming removed 4 bases at V and 1 base at J, with 12 bases between. Germline CDR1 SQVTM, CDR2 ANQGSEA. The CDR3 is 14 amino acids. The CDR3 DNA is TGCAGCGTTGCATTGGGCGGTCGCACAGATACGCAGTATTTT. This encodes CSVALGGRTDTQYF.

This clonotype appeared many times. The chain recombines TRBV20-1 with TRBJ2-7; D uncertain. The CDR3 totals 12 residues. The germline CDR1 and CDR2 sequences are DFQATT and SNEGSKA (reference sequence). V dropped 3 bases and J dropped 4 bases, with 10 bases sitting between them. As DNA, the CDR3 is TGCAGTGCTAGTAGGCCAGAATACGAGCAGTACTTC. This gives the protein CSASRPEYEQYF.

This clonotype was observed at least ten times. The chain employs TRBV19 and TRBJ2-5; D perhaps matches TRBD1 (6 bases). V dropped 4 bases and J dropped 1 base, with 13 bases sitting between them. CDR3 length equals 15 residues. The germline gives CDR1 LNHDA, CDR2 SQIVND (reference sequence). The CDR3 coding sequence is TGTGCCAGTAGTAATAGGGGGTTGGCCCAAGAGACCCAGTACTTC. Encoded protein: CASSNRGLAQETQYF.

This clonotype was counted ten times or more. The chain carries TRBV10-3 and TRBJ2-5; 9 bases are a match to TRBD1. This CDR3 contains 14 residues. Looked up from germline, CDR1 is ENHRY and CDR2 is SYGVKD. The trim removed 6 bases at V and 0 bases at J, leaving 2 bases unmatched. The CDR3, as DNA: TGTGCCATCAGGGGGACAGGGTACCAAGAGACCCAGTACTTC. It encodes CAIRGTGYQETQYF.

This clonotype was counted at least ten times. V usage is TRBV7-2 and J usage is TRBJ2-1; D remains ambiguous. Germline CDR1 and CDR2: SGHTA and FQGNSA. With 8 bases removed from V and 5 bases from J, the gap between germline ends came to 13 bases. There are 13 residues in the CDR3. CDR3 protein: CASLDDWDNEQFF. The CDR3 bases are TGTGCCAGCCTTGATGACTGGGACAATGAGCAGTTCTTC.

The sample holds many counts of this clonotype. The V and J genes are TRBV28 and TRBJ1-2; TRBD1 is a possible D gene (6 bases). The CDR3 totals 15 residues. In germline, CDR1 is MDHEN, CDR2 SYDVKM. V was trimmed by 2 bases and J by 4 bases, leaving 14 bases between them. The CDR3 region is CASSLPWTDSYGYTF. The CDR3 nucleotides read TGTGCCAGCAGTTTACCCTGGACAGACAGCTATGGCTACACCTTC.

This clonotype was counted only a few times. The chain links TRBV2 to TRBJ1-6; D remains unclear. The CDR3 is made up of 13 amino acids. The V gene lost 4 bases and the J gene lost 7 bases, with 8 bases spanning the gap. Germline CDR1 is SNHLY and CDR2 is FYNNEI. The CDR3 DNA reads as TGTGCCAGCAGTGCGCAGCGGAATTCACCCCTCCACTTT. Protein: CASSAQRNSPLHF.

At least ten counts were recorded for this clonotype. The V and J genes are TRBV6-1 and TRBJ2-2; 7 nucleotides line up with TRBD2. The CDR3 extends over 15 amino acids. CDR1 and CDR2 from the germline V gene are MNHNS and SASEGT. The junction had 8 bases not matched to a gene; V was cut back by 7 bases and J by 3 bases. The CDR3 is CASTEGTTYTGELFF. CDR3 nucleotides: TGTGCCAGCACCGAGGGGACTACATACACCGGGGAGCTGTTTTTT.

This clonotype was observed many times. V is TRBV20-1 and J is TRBJ2-1; D uncertain. Germline V CDR1 and CDR2: DFQATT, SNEGSKA (reference sequence). The germline V and J ends were trimmed by 0 bases and 2 bases, with 2 bases remaining between them. This CDR3 spans 12 amino acids. CDR3 protein: CSARDPYNEQFF. CDR3 DNA sequence: TGCAGTGCTAGAGACCCCTACAATGAGCAGTTCTTC.

This clonotype has at least ten counts. V and J are TRBV25-1 and TRBJ2-5; D tentatively reads TRBD1 or TRBD2 (6 bases each). The CDR3 contains 16 residues. V gave up 0 bases and J gave up 5 bases, with 16 bases separating them. CDR1 and CDR2 (germline): MGHDK, SYGVNS. CDR3 bases: TGTGCCAGCAGTGAATACAGGGGAGGCTCAGTGGAGACCCAGTACTTC. Translated, it gives CASSEYRGGSVETQYF. Full variable domain (missing parts from reference TRBV25-1 and TRBJ2-5): EADIYQTPRYLVIGTGKKITLECSQTMGHDKMYWYQQDPGMELHLIHYSYGVNSTEKGDLSSESTVSRIRTEHFPLTLESARPSHTSQYLCASSEYRGGSVETQYFGPGTRLLVL.

The sample holds many counts of this clonotype. V usage is TRBV29-1 and J usage is TRBJ1-2, with a tentative D call TRBD1 (5 bases). The germline V and J ends were trimmed by 8 bases and 8 bases, with 18 bases remaining between them. Looked up from germline, CDR1 is SQVTM and CDR2 is ANQGSEA. The CDR3 has 12 residues. The CDR3 DNA is TGCAGCACCAACGGGCAGGGACGAGGCTACACCTTC. This gives the protein CSTNGQGRGYTF.

In the case of this clonotype: A much more abundant neighbour one base away suggests this may be a read error. The genes are TRBV20-1 and TRBJ2-7; a possible D gene is TRBD1 (6 bases). Germline CDR1 is DFQATT and CDR2 is SNEGSKA (reference sequence). The CDR3 is 16 residues long. V was pared by 5 bases and J by 3 bases, with 23 bases between. The CDR3 spells CSAGPTPGQTYYEQYF. In DNA form, the CDR3 reads TGCAGTGCTGGGCCCACCCCCGGACAGACTTACTACGAGCAGTACTTC.

This clonotype has a count of ten or more. The chain links TRBV7-9 to TRBJ2-7; the D gene is possibly TRBD2 (5 bases). The CDR3 sequence is 13 residues long. The V gene's germline CDR1 is SEHNR and CDR2 FQNEAQ (reference sequence). V lost 4 bases and J lost 6, with 13 bases in between. The DNA for the CDR3 is TGTGCCAGCAGCTCGGGATCCCCGGCCGAGCAGTACTTC. Protein sequence: CASSSGSPAEQYF.

Regarding this clonotype: A much larger clone lies one base from this, so it may be a read error. The J gene is TRBJ2-5, the V gene TRBV5-1; 7 bases agree with TRBD2. CDR1 is SGHRS and CDR2 is YFSETQ in the germline V gene. This CDR3 is 12 amino acids long. The CDR3 loop is CAISGVGETQYF. The CDR3 DNA sequence: TGCGCCATCAGCGGGGTCGGGGAGACCCAGTACTTC.

In its sample, this clonotype was seen many times. The chain recombines TRBV5-1 with TRBJ2-4, with a possible D match to TRBD2 (6 bases). V was shortened by 0 bases and J by 3 bases, with 10 bases between the two germline ends. The CDR3 has 15 amino acids. The germline CDR1 and CDR2 sequences are SGHRS and YFSETQ. CDR3 amino acids: CASSLVEGSKNIQYF. The CDR3 nucleotides are TGCGCCAGCAGCTTGGTGGAGGGGAGCAAAAACATTCAGTACTTC.

The J gene is TRBJ2-5, the V gene TRBV29-1, with D possibly TRBD1 on 6 matching bases. CDR1 SQVTM and CDR2 ANQGSEA come from the germline V gene. This CDR3 spans 14 amino acids. The ends were cut back, 4 bases at V and 4 bases at J, with 16 bases in the middle. The CDR3 protein is CSVVTGREGETQYF. The CDR3 DNA reads as TGCAGCGTTGTTACAGGGAGAGAGGGAGAGACCCAGTACTTC.

The chain recombines TRBV20-1 with TRBJ2-4, with 10 bases lining up with TRBD1. CDR1 and CDR2 from the germline V gene are DFQATT and SNEGSKA (reference sequence). The CDR3 length is 13 residues. Losses at the gene ends were 3 bases for V and 7 bases for J; bases not matched to a gene: 3. The CDR3 sequence is CSAREDRGNIQYF. CDR3 coding DNA: TGCAGTGCTAGGGAGGACAGGGGGAACATTCAGTACTTC.

This clonotype was seen repeatedly, ten times or more. The chain has TRBV5-1 and TRBJ2-2, with D perhaps matching TRBD2 (6 bases). Germline V CDR1 and CDR2: SGHRS, YFSETQ. The V and J ends lost 4 bases and 2 bases respectively, with 9 bases between them. The CDR3 runs 14 residues. The CDR3 DNA is TGCGCCAGCAGCGCGGGAATAAACACCGGGGAGCTGTTTTTT. This gives the protein CASSAGINTGELFF. The variable domain in full, with the rest retrieved from reference TRBV5-1 and TRBJ2-2, is KAGVTQTPRYLIKTRGQQVTLSCSPISGHRSVSWYQQTPGQGLQFLFEYFSETQRNKGNFPGRFSGRQFSNSRSEMNVSTLELGDSALYLCASSAGINTGELFFGEGSRLTVL.

At least ten counts were recorded for this clonotype. The chain couples TRBV10-3 to TRBJ2-7; 10 bases line up with TRBD1. Germline V gives CDR1 ENHRY, CDR2 SYGVKD. V lost 7 bases and J lost 4; bases outside the gene matches: 19. This CDR3 contains 18 residues. This CDR3 reads CAINNYPGRDRGKYEQYF. The DNA of the CDR3 is TGTGCCATCAACAATTATCCAGGCCGGGACAGGGGAAAGTACGAGCAGTACTTC.

This chain uses TRBV7-2 with TRBJ2-7; TRBD1 matches 7 bases. Germline CDR1 is SGHTA and CDR2 is FQGNSA. V was pared by 4 bases and J by 3 bases, with 9 bases of the junction left unmatched. The CDR3 has 15 amino acids. The CDR3: CASSSAVGGFYEQYF. CDR3 DNA sequence: TGTGCCAGCAGCTCTGCGGTAGGGGGCTTCTACGAGCAGTACTTC.

Of note for this clonotype: This may be a read error: a much more frequent sequence differs by one nucleotide. The chain is built from TRBV6-2 or TRBV6-3 and TRBJ1-1; no definite D call. Trimming pared 8 bases from V and 6 bases from J, leaving 16 bases between. Germline CDR1 is MNHEY and CDR2 is SVGEGT. This CDR3 has 13 residues. DNA of the CDR3: TGTGCCAGCTCTAGAGCTTTAGGGTCTGAAGCTTTCTTT. Encoded protein: CASSRALGSEAFF.

With respect to this clonotype: A single base separates this from a much larger clone, so it may be a read error. The V and J genes are TRBV10-3 and TRBJ2-5; D might be TRBD1 (5 bases). The CDR3 length is 11 residues. Germline V gives CDR1 ENHRY, CDR2 SYGVKD. CDR3 nucleotide sequence: TGTGCCATCAGAAGGGGCGAGACCCGGTACTTC. It translates to CAIRRGETRYF.